These 3 T cell receptor beta chains originate from one sample sequenced in a study of CD8+CD57+ T cells in acquired aplastic anemia. CDR3 and TCR beta VDJ profiling relied on a genomic DNA template. TCRdb re-analysed the reads in MiXCR, keeping a single row per CDR3 protein. Here the sample spans approximately 170,000 distinct CDR3 sequences, roughly 56% being singletons. Material for sequencing was sorted CD4+, CD8+, or CD8+CD57+ T cells (not recorded which) from PBMCs. These receptors came from a human donor in good health, serving as a control.

This clonotype was counted many times. The chain is built from TRBV5-4 and TRBJ1-4; TRBD1 is a possible D gene (6 bases). The germline V gene has CDR1 SGHNT and CDR2 YYREEE (reference sequence). The V end was cut by 3 bases, the J end by 8 bases, with 17 bases between. The CDR3 totals 15 residues. The CDR3 loop is CASSSWGGGQEKLFF. In DNA, the CDR3 is TGTGCCAGCAGCTCGTGGGGGGGGGGGCAAGAAAAACTGTTTTTT.

In this sample, this clonotype turned up many times. The V gene is TRBV5-6, the J gene TRBJ2-7; 8 positions agree with TRBD2. Germline V gene data show CDR1 as SGHDT and CDR2 as YYEEEE. After removal of 0 bases from V and 2 bases from J, the junction contained 4 bases not matched to a gene. CDR3 size: 15 residues. The CDR3: CASSLAGGHTYEQYF. The CDR3 nucleotides read TGTGCCAGCAGCTTGGCGGGGGGGCACACCTACGAGCAGTACTTC.

This clonotype was detected many times. V usage is TRBV5-6 and J usage is TRBJ2-2; TRBD2 aligns across 12 bases. CDR3 size: 15 residues. The germline CDR1 and CDR2 sequences are SGHDT and YYEEEE. With 4 bases clipped from V and 8 bases from J, the junction kept 6 bases outside the gene matches. CDR3 residues: CASSILAGGPGELFF. DNA for the CDR3: TGTGCCAGCAGCATTCTAGCGGGGGGGCCTGGGGAGCTGTTTTTT.